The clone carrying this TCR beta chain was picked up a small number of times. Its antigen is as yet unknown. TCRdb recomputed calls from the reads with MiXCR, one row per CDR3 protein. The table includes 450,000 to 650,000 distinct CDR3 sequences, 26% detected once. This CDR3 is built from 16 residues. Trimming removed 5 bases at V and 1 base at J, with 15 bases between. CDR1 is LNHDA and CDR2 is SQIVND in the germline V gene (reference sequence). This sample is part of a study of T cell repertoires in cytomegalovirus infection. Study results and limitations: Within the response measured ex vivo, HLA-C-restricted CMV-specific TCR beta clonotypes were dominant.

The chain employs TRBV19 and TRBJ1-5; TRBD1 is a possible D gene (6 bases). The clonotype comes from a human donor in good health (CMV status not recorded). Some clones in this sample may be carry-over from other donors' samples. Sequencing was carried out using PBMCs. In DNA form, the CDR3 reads TGTGCCAGTAGTTACTCGACAGGACCGAGCAATCAGCCCCAGCATTTT. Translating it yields CASSYSTGPSNQPQHF. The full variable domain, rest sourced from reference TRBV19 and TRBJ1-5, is DGGITQSPKYLFRKEGQNVTLSCEQNLNHDAMYWYRQDPGQGLRLIYYSQIVNDFQKGDIAEGYSVSREKKESFPLTVTSAQKNPTAFYLCASSYSTGPSNQPQHFGDGTRLSIL.